This TCR beta chain was documented in a study of regulatory T cells in long-lasting Graves disease. Both iRepertoire HTBI primers and Arm-PCR of CDR3 regions were used to build the TCR beta libraries. TCRdb used MiXCR to reprocess the multiplex PCR reads, holding one entry per CDR3 protein. The table has approximately 400,000 distinct CDR3 sequences, less than 30% seen once. Looked up from germline, CDR1 is MGHDK and CDR2 is SYGVNS. V lost 3 bases and J lost 6; bases outside the gene matches: 8. The CDR3 loop spans 15 amino acids. Time point meaning: persistent/refractory GD, antithyroid drugs over 5 years with positive TRAb. From PBMCs, RNA was extracted and then used to make the TCR library.

The source was peripheral blood mononuclear cells (PBMCs), collected when the disease was refractory, from a patient treated with antithyroid drugs. The chain recombines TRBV25-1 with TRBJ1-2; 9 bases align to TRBD1. The receptor was derived from a woman aged 40 to 50 with Graves disease. CDR3 protein: CASSDPGQGSNGYTF. CDR3 nucleotide sequence: TGTGCCAGCAGTGACCCGGGACAGGGATCGAATGGCTACACCTTC.